The 2 T cell receptor beta chains reported below all come from one sample, sequenced in a study of shared clonotypes between healthy human individuals. TCRdb keeps only in-frame clones here, not all; method: immunoSEQ multiplex PCR. The table lists 2 million to 2.5 million clones, approximately 90% of them singletons, with roughly 0.34% in the top ten. Sequencing used naive CD4+ T cells from PBMCs. Documented subset: CD45RA+ positively selected. The receptors stem from a man younger than 35 in good health. Some clones in this sample may be carry-over from other donors' samples.

This clone was observed a single time. The CDR3 protein is CASSQDYRGPSGVQETQYF. CDR3 coding DNA: TGCGCCAGCAGCCAAGATTATCGGGGTCCTAGCGGTGTACAAGAGACCCAGTACTTC. The rearrangement joins TRBV4-3 to TRBJ2-5; 7 nucleotides agree with TRBD2. Germline CDR1 LGHNA, CDR2 YSLEER. V lost 0 bases to trimming and J lost 2 bases; unmatched junction nucleotides: 15. CDR3 length: 19 residues.

This sequence joins TRBV6-5 and TRBJ1-4; D uncertain. Germline loops: CDR1 MNHEY, CDR2 SVGAGI. V lost 0 bases to trimming and J lost 6 bases, with 8 bases between them. CDR3 length equals 14 residues. The CDR3 reads CASSYSGLDEKLFF. CDR3 nucleotides: TGTGCCAGCAGTTACTCCGGACTGGATGAAAAACTGTTTTTT.